The rows below give T cell receptor beta chains drawn from one sample of a study of OX40 agonist ivuxolimab in advanced cancers. Generated by immunoSEQ multiplex PCR, the TCRdb table keeps only in-frame clones and is missing some. The sample shows tens of thousands of clones, 65% to 90% of them seen only once. The material sequenced was CD4+ or CD8+ T cells sorted from blood, taken in a trial of the OX40 agonist ivuxolimab. The receptors shown here come from an adult with an advanced solid tumor such as melanoma, head and neck, liver or kidney cancer. The CDR3 runs from the conserved cysteine through the conserved F or W. The order of the fields is J gene, D gene, V gene, clone size, CDR3 DNA, CDR3 protein. The D gene is left open where the match is weak. A clone size is listed for some rows: how often the clone was seen (once, few, many), or a class if it is expanded.

J: TRBJ2-5; D: -; V: TRBV7-9; size: -; DNA: TGTGCCAGCGAGGACAACTACCAAGAGACCCAGTACTTC; CDR3: CASEDNYQETQYF
J: TRBJ2-7; D: -; V: TRBV11-3; size: -; DNA: TGTGCCAGCAGCTTAGGGGGTCACGAGCAGTACTTC; CDR3: CASSLGGHEQYF
J: TRBJ2-5; D: -; V: TRBV25-1; size: -; DNA: TGTGCCAGCAGACCCTCGGGTAGGGAGACCCAGTACTTC; CDR3: CASRPSGRETQYF
J: TRBJ2-7; D: TRBD1; V: TRBV6-5; size: -; DNA: TGTGCCAGCAGCGGGACAGGCTTTTACGAGCAGTACTTC; CDR3: CASSGTGFYEQYF
J: TRBJ1-1; D: TRBD1; V: TRBV7-9; size: -; DNA: TGTGCCAGCACCGGACAGGGGGTGGACACTGAAGCTTTCTTT; CDR3: CASTGQGVDTEAFF
J: TRBJ1-1; D: TRBD1; V: TRBV29-1; size: few; DNA: TGCAGCGTCCAGACAGGGGGGAACACTGAAGCTTTCTTT; CDR3: CSVQTGGNTEAFF
J: TRBJ1-1; D: -; V: TRBV30; size: -; DNA: TGTGCCTGGAGTCTAATATCAGGGAACACTGAAGCTTTCTTT; CDR3: CAWSLISGNTEAFF
J: TRBJ2-7; D: TRBD2; V: TRBV6-6; size: -; DNA: TGTGCCAGCAGCCCACTAGCGGGAGAGCACGAGCAGTACTTC; CDR3: CASSPLAGEHEQYF
J: TRBJ2-7; D: TRBD1; V: TRBV13; size: -; DNA: TGTGCCAGCAGCTTATGGGGCCAAACCGGGACAGAAGACGAGCAGTACTTC; CDR3: CASSLWGQTGTEDEQYF
J: TRBJ2-7; D: TRBD1; V: TRBV27; size: -; DNA: TGTGCCAGCAGTTTCAAGACAGGGCCTTTTGGCTACGAGCAGTACTTC; CDR3: CASSFKTGPFGYEQYF
J: TRBJ1-4; D: -; V: TRBV6-1; size: -; DNA: TGTGCCAGCAGTGAACAGGCAACTAATGAAAAACTGTTTTTT; CDR3: CASSEQATNEKLFF
J: TRBJ2-7; D: TRBD2; V: TRBV15; size: -; DNA: TGTGCCACCAGCAGAGGGACTAGCGGGACCTACGAGCAGTACTTC; CDR3: CATSRGTSGTYEQYF
J: TRBJ2-1; D: TRBD2; V: TRBV7-6; size: -; DNA: TGTGCCAGCAGCTTAGCGGGACTAGCGGGATACAATGAGCAGTTCTTC; CDR3: CASSLAGLAGYNEQFF
J: TRBJ2-5; D: -; V: TRBV6-5; size: -; DNA: TGTGCCAGCAGTCTAAACTTACAAGAGACCCAGTACTTC; CDR3: CASSLNLQETQYF
J: TRBJ2-7; D: -; V: TRBV6-5; size: -; DNA: TGTGCCAGCAGCTTACACGAGACGAGCGAGCAGTACTTC; CDR3: CASSLHETSEQYF
J: TRBJ2-1; D: -; V: TRBV27; size: -; DNA: TGTGCCAGCAGTTCGACGGGACATGAGCAGTTCTTC; CDR3: CASSSTGHEQFF
J: TRBJ2-7; D: -; V: TRBV6-5; size: -; DNA: TGTGCCATCAGTGATTGGAGAGGGGAAGAGCAGTACTTC; CDR3: CAISDWRGEEQYF
J: TRBJ1-1; D: -; V: TRBV7-2; size: -; DNA: TGTGCCAGCAGCTTAAGGTTATACACAGGGACTGAAGCTTTCTTT; CDR3: CASSLRLYTGTEAFF
J: TRBJ1-1; D: -; V: TRBV7-9; size: -; DNA: TGTGCCAGCAGCCTGATTGGGGGGCCTGGGGCTTTCTTT; CDR3: CASSLIGGPGAFF
J: TRBJ2-1; D: TRBD2; V: TRBV6-4; size: -; DNA: TGTGCCAGCAGTGACTCGCGGGAGGGGAATGAGCAGTTCTTC; CDR3: CASSDSREGNEQFF
J: TRBJ1-5; D: -; V: TRBV5-5; size: -; DNA: TGTGCCAGCAGCTTGGCTAGATATAGCAATCAGCCCCAGCATTTT; CDR3: CASSLARYSNQPQHF
J: TRBJ2-7; D: -; V: TRBV4-1; size: -; DNA: TGCGCCAGCAGCCAAGAGTTAAGCCTATACGAGCAGTACTTC; CDR3: CASSQELSLYEQYF
J: TRBJ1-1; D: TRBD1; V: TRBV27; size: -; DNA: TGTGCCAGCAGTTTAAGTTCTAGGGCAGGGGGAATGAACACTGAAGCTTTCTTT; CDR3: CASSLSSRAGGMNTEAFF
J: TRBJ2-4; D: -; V: TRBV7-9; size: medium-sized; DNA: TGTGCCAGCAGCTTTTTAGGGCAGGGCGCCAAAAACATTCAGTACTTC; CDR3: CASSFLGQGAKNIQYF
J: TRBJ2-2; D: TRBD2; V: TRBV19; size: -; DNA: TGTGCCAGTAGTATTTCGCTAGCGGGGGCCGGGGAGCTGTTTTTT; CDR3: CASSISLAGAGELFF
J: TRBJ2-7; D: -; V: TRBV6-5; size: -; DNA: TGTGCCAGCGGGGAACAGGGAGCCTACGAGCAGTACTTC; CDR3: CASGEQGAYEQYF
J: TRBJ2-7; D: -; V: TRBV27; size: once; DNA: TGTGCCAGCAAAGGGGCAGCCTCCTACGAGCAGTACTTC; CDR3: CASKGAASYEQYF
J: TRBJ1-1; D: -; V: TRBV27; size: -; DNA: TGTGCCGTAGGGGGGGTGATGAACACTGAAGCTTTCTTT; CDR3: CAVGGVMNTEAFF
J: TRBJ1-5; D: TRBD1; V: TRBV28; size: -; DNA: TGTGCCACCGCAACAGGGGGCGCCCCTCAGCCCCAGCATTTT; CDR3: CATATGGAPQPQHF
J: TRBJ2-7; D: TRBD2; V: TRBV28; size: -; DNA: TGTGCCAGCAGTTATCAGGGCAGCGGGAGGACCGAGCAGTACTTC; CDR3: CASSYQGSGRTEQYF
J: TRBJ1-1; D: -; V: TRBV6-1; size: -; DNA: TGTGCCAGCAGTACATTTGAGGAGGTAGCTTTCTTT; CDR3: CASSTFEEVAFF
J: TRBJ2-7; D: TRBD1; V: TRBV6-1; size: -; DNA: TGTGCCAGCAGTGAAAGAGCAGGGGGTGGCGACGAGCAGTACTTC; CDR3: CASSERAGGGDEQYF
J: TRBJ1-1; D: -; V: TRBV7-9; size: -; DNA: TGTGCCAGCAGCTTAGTGGGGGTTGAAGCTTTCTTT; CDR3: CASSLVGVEAFF
J: TRBJ2-7; D: -; V: TRBV18; size: -; DNA: TGTGCCAGCTCACTCAGTAAGACCGCCGCCTACGAGCAGTACTTC; CDR3: CASSLSKTAAYEQYF
J: TRBJ2-7; D: TRBD1; V: TRBV29-1; size: -; DNA: TGCAGCGTCCCGAGGACAGGGGGCGAGCAGTACTTC; CDR3: CSVPRTGGEQYF
J: TRBJ2-7; D: -; V: TRBV6-5; size: -; DNA: TGTGCCAGCAGTTACCAGGGAGGTAACGAGCAGTACTTC; CDR3: CASSYQGGNEQYF